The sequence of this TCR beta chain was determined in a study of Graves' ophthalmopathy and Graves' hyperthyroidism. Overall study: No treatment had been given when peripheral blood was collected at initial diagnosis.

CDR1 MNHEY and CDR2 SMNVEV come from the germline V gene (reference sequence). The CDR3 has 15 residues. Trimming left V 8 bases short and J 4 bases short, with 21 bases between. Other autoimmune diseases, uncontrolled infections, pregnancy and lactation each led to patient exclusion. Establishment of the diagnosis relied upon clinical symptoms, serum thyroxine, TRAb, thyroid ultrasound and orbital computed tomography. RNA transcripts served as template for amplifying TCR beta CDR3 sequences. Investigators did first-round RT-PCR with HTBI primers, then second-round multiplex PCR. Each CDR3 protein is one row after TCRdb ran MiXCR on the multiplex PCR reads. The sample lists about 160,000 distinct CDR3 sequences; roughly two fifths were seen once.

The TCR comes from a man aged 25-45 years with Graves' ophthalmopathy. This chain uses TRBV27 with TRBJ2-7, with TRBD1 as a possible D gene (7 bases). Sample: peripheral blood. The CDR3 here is CASGNRQGGWYEQYF. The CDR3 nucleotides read TGTGCCAGCGGCAACCGGCAGGGGGGTTGGTACGAGCAGTACTTC.